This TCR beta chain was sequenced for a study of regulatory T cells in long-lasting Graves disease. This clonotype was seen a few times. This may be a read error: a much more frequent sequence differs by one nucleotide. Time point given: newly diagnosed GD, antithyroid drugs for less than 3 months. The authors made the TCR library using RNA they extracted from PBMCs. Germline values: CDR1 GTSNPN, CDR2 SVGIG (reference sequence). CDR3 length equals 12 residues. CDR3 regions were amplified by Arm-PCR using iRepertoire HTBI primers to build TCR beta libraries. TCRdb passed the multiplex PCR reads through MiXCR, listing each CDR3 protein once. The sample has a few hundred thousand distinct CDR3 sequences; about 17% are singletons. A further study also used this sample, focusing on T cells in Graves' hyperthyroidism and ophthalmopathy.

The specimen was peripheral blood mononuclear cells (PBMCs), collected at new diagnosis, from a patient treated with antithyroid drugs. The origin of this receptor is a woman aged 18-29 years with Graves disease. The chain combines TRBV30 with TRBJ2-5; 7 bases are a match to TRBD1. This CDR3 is CAWRHRGEIQYF. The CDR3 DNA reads TGTGCCTGGAGACACAGGGGAGAGATCCAGTACTTC. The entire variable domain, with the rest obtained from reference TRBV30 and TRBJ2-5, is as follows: SQTIHQWPATLVQPVGSPLSLECTVEGTSNPNLYWYRQAAGRGLQLLFYSVGIGQISSEVPQNLSASRPQDRQFILSSKKLLLSDSGFYLCAWRHRGEIQYFGPGTRLLVL.